The 3 T cell receptor beta chains given below trace back to one sample, sequenced in a study of vaccination and CD4 T cells after COVID-19 (dated by TCRdb to between 2021 and 2024). No antigen is known for these receptors. Library construction relied on PCR. This sample was sequenced with an Illumina iSeq 100. DNA from cultured CD4+ T cells underwent TCR sequencing with the Oncomine TCR Beta short-read assay at the Johns Hopkins FTIC core. Starting from the raw public reads, TCRdb applied fastp trimming at Q25, assembled clones with MiXCR and retained in-frame beta chains. Each record represents a unique CDR3 protein, reported with the most common genes and DNA among its rows. The sample table records 10,000 to 15,000 distinct CDR3 sequences; 40% to 60% of these occur just once. The ten largest clones take up 16% of the sample. What this sample's treatment or condition label stands for: roughly ten-day PBMC culture with coronavirus spike peptide pools or control peptides (ViraFEST assay).

Sequenced material: CD4+ T cells from blood, cultured in vitro. The source is a human donor who had recovered from COVID-19.

The chain links TRBV11-2 to TRBJ2-1; D unclear. Germline CDR1 and CDR2: SGHAT and FQNNGV. The ends were cut back, 0 bases at V and 4 bases at J, with 10 bases in the middle. CDR3 length: 15 amino acids. As DNA, the CDR3 is TGTGCCAGCAGCTTAGATCTAGAAATTTACAATGAGCAGTTCTTC. Translation gives CASSLDLEIYNEQFF.

V usage is TRBV21-1 and J usage is TRBJ2-1; whether TRBD2, the table's D call, matches the DNA was not checked. TRBV21-1 is described as a pseudogene. CDR3 size: 16 residues. Here the CDR3 reads CASRIPTSVPYNEQFF. CDR3 nucleotides: TGTGCCAGCCGAATTCCGACTAGCGTCCCTTACAATGAGCAGTTCTTC.

This clonotype was found a few times. The chain couples TRBV7-2 to TRBJ2-2, with D tentatively TRBD1 (6 bases). The CDR3 consists of 17 residues. V lost 5 bases to trimming and J lost 0 bases, with 16 bases between them. Germline CDR1 and CDR2: SGHTA and FQGNSA. The CDR3 is CASSPQWGRSNTGELFF. In DNA form, the CDR3 reads TGTGCCAGCAGCCCCCAATGGGGGCGTTCGAACACCGGGGAGCTGTTTTTT.